This T cell receptor beta chain derives from a study of regulatory T cells in long-lasting Graves disease. Study-wide results and caveats: Patients whose Graves' disease persisted exhibited lower TCR diversity than those newly diagnosed.

Stated time point: persistent/refractory GD, antithyroid drugs over 5 years with positive TRAb. RNA isolated from PBMCs was used to make the TCR library. A note on this clonotype: Its antigen is not known. As the CDR3 is not closed by the conserved phenylalanine or tryptophan, this likely results from a read error.

In germline, CDR1 is MDHEN, CDR2 SYDVKM. The CDR3 is 16 residues long. Trimming stripped 6 bases from V and 10 bases from J, with 25 bases between. Arm-PCR with iRepertoire HTBI primers amplified the CDR3 regions for these TCR beta libraries. Per the study methods: Sample data revealed about 60 TRBV and 14 TRBJ segments. In TCRdb, the multiplex PCR reads were re-called with MiXCR into one record per CDR3 protein. These V and J calls rely on TCRdb rather than the paper's analysis. Of nearly 350,000 distinct CDR3 sequences listed, roughly 21% are singletons. The input for sequencing was peripheral blood mononuclear cells (PBMCs), taken when the disease was refractory, from a patient treated with antithyroid drugs. V and J are TRBV28 and TRBJ1-5; D ambiguous. The clonotype was recovered from a female donor with Graves disease. DNA for the CDR3: TGTGCCAGCAGCTCCTCGAGAACGGCCCCGTTGGGTCCCCAGCATTCT. Its protein is CASSSSRTAPLGPQHS.